This T cell receptor (beta chain) stems from a study of T cell repertoires in cytomegalovirus infection. In the study overall: CMV infection plus the matching HLA type was flagged by public TCR beta signatures.

This clonotype was observed a few times. As yet, its antigen is unknown. The CDR3 spans 15 residues. The germline V and J ends were trimmed by 0 bases and 3 bases, with 13 bases remaining between them. The germline CDR1 and CDR2 sequences are SGHRS and YFSETQ. TCRdb reprocessed the reads with MiXCR, giving one entry per CDR3 protein. The sample lists some 150,000 distinct CDR3 sequences; about a quarter were seen once. General study results and limits: Ex vivo, HLA-C-restricted CMV-specific TCR beta clonotypes prevailed over the rest of the response. Cumulative public TCR beta family frequency identified CMV carriers with the relevant HLA.

The specimen sequenced was PBMCs. This clonotype was sampled from a human donor in good health (CMV status not recorded). Some clones in this sample may be carry-over from other donors' samples. The chain is built from TRBV5-1 and TRBJ2-7; the D gene is possibly TRBD2 (6 bases). CDR3 amino acids: CASSLDGGVNYEQYF. The CDR3 DNA is TGCGCCAGCAGCTTGGACGGCGGGGTCAACTACGAGCAGTACTTC.